The following is a TCR beta chain sequence with its context. Its antigen is undetermined. The data are from a study of OX40 agonist ivuxolimab in advanced cancers. Study in general: The group had a mean age of around 60 years, ranged from about 23 to 85, and was 80% to 85% male. General study findings and limits: Nonresponders included some who also had low normalized T-cell clonal expansion. Among the least clonally expanded were partial responders at 0.1-3.0 mg/kg. In CD8+ T cells, expanded clones were on average more numerous than in CD4+.

Profiling relied on immunoSEQ multiplex PCR, and the TCRdb table lists in-frame clones only, not all of them. The table lists about 85,000 clones, about 86% of them singletons. Germline-derived CDR1 and CDR2 are LNHDA and SQIVND (reference sequence). The CDR3 runs to 15 residues. V was clipped by 3 bases and J by 0 bases, with 10 bases between them. Sequences were derived from CD4+ or CD8+ T cells sorted from blood, sampled in a trial of the OX40 agonist ivuxolimab. This sequence was found in an adult with an advanced solid tumor such as melanoma, head and neck, liver or kidney cancer. The rearrangement uses TRBV19 and TRBJ2-3; D possibly matches TRBD1 or TRBD2 (5 bases each). The CDR3 nucleotides read TGTGCCAGTAGTATGACGGGACCCAGCACAGATACGCAGTATTTT. This codes for CASSMTGPSTDTQYF.